Detailed here is one T cell receptor (beta chain). The data are from a study of blood T cell repertoires in COVID-19. Overall study: Nucleic acid was either cDNA or gDNA, and it came from T cells, B-cell-depleted T cells, or PBMCs.

In the original processing: Counts of nucleated cells, estimated from reference gene primer amplification, were obtained. Profiled with immunoSEQ multiplex PCR; TCRdb holds only in-frame clones, not every one. V and J calls and clone size are given by that table; D and trimming were obtained from the DNA. The sample gives around 250,000 clones, 88% of which show up once; about 0.65% is in the top ten. Germline-derived CDR1 and CDR2 are MGHRA and YSYEKL. The V gene end was trimmed by 1 base and the J gene end by 1 base; junction bases not matched to a gene: 5. The CDR3 covers 17 residues. The TCR sequence derives from a human donor in a cohort sampled during active COVID-19. This chain uses TRBV4-1 with TRBJ1-5; 9 bases line up with TRBD1. Sequenced sample: peripheral blood. CDR3 sequence reads: CASSQVTGGRSNQPQHF. The CDR3 DNA sequence: TGCGCCAGCAGCCAAGTCACAGGGGGCCGGAGCAATCAGCCCCAGCATTTT.